These 20 T cell receptor beta chains came from one sample sequenced in a study of blood T cell repertoires in COVID-19 (dated by TCRdb to 2018 to 2021). Library prep was done by the immunoSEQ multiplex PCR assay. The table was pulled from immuneACCESS by TCRdb, which kept in-frame rearrangements only. Such tables lose some clones; where checked, under half of the loss comes from unresolved V genes, and the rest has no known cause. Across this sample there are a few hundred thousand clones, with 80% to 95% seen only once. The ten largest account for roughly 0.86% of the sample. The sequencing input was PBMCs or T cells enriched from blood (not recorded which). These receptors came from a woman between 40 and 50 years old who had been exposed to COVID-19.

The chain uses TRBV19 and TRBJ1-5, with 11 bases matching TRBD1. CDR1 is LNHDA, CDR2 SQIVND, per germline (reference sequence). V lost 3 bases, J lost 1 base, and 5 bases stayed unmatched. The CDR3 is 17 residues long. The CDR3 DNA reads as TGTGCCAGTAGTATCAGGACAGGGGGCATCAGCAATCAGCCCCAGCATTTT. Protein sequence: CASSIRTGGISNQPQHF.

The chain joins TRBV30 to TRBJ2-7, with TRBD1 matching 9 bases. V was pared by 0 bases and J by 3 bases, with 3 bases of the junction left unmatched. The CDR3 length is 14 residues. Germline V lookup: CDR1 GTSNPN, CDR2 SVGIG (reference sequence). As DNA, the CDR3 is TGTGCCTGGAGTGTGGACAGGGGTGTCTACGAGCAGTACTTC. Amino acids: CAWSVDRGVYEQYF.

The chain has TRBV24-1 and TRBJ1-2, with a possible D match to TRBD1 (5 bases). Germline V gene data show CDR1 as KGHDR and CDR2 as SFDVKD. The CDR3 totals 15 residues. V dropped 4 bases and J dropped 3 bases, with 14 bases sitting between them. The CDR3 coding sequence is TGTGCCACCAGTGACCCGGGGCGGGGAGACTATGGCTACACCTTC. This translates into CATSDPGRGDYGYTF.

V is TRBV3-1 (or the pseudogene TRBV3-2) and J is TRBJ1-2; 9 bases map to TRBD1. The V gene's germline CDR1 is LGHDT and CDR2 YNNKEL (reference sequence). The CDR3 has 14 amino acids. With 3 bases clipped from V and 4 bases from J, the junction kept 3 bases outside the gene matches. CDR3 sequence reads: CASSHGQGTYGYTF. In DNA form, the CDR3 reads TGTGCCAGCAGCCACGGACAGGGGACCTATGGCTACACCTTC.

In its sample, this clone was seen a few times. The chain has TRBV2 and TRBJ2-7, with a tentative D call TRBD2 (6 bases). The V end was cut by 7 bases, the J end by 4 bases, with 8 bases between. CDR3 length equals 11 residues. The V gene's germline CDR1 is SNHLY and CDR2 FYNNEI. DNA for the CDR3: TGTGCCAGCATTGCGGGGTACGAGCAGTACTTC. Amino acids: CASIAGYEQYF. Based on the CDR3 plus reference TRBV2 and TRBJ2-7, the full variable domain is EPEVTQTPSHQVTQMGQEVILRCVPISNHLYFYWYRQILGQKVEFLVSFYNNEISEKSEIFDDQFSVERPDGSNFTLKIRSTKLEDSAMYFCASIAGYEQYFGPGTRLTVT.

As regards this clone: This sample also contains other DNA sequences that code for the same CDR3. The chain employs TRBV7-9 and TRBJ1-2, with a weak D call TRBD1 (5 bases). The CDR3 spans 14 residues. With 5 bases removed from V and 1 base from J, the gap between germline ends came to 11 bases. Germline assignment: CDR1 SEHNR and CDR2 FQNEAQ (reference sequence). DNA of the CDR3: TGTGCCAGCAGCCCCCGCGGGGGTAACTATGGCTACACCTTC. This codes for CASSPRGGNYGYTF. Full variable domain (outside the CDR3, taken from reference TRBV7-9 and TRBJ1-2): DTGVSQNPRHKITKRGQNVTFRCDPISEHNRLYWYRQTLGQGPEFLTYFQNEAQLEKSRLLSDRFSAERPKGSFSTLEIQRTEQGDSAMYLCASSPRGGNYGYTFGSGTRLTVV.

The J gene is TRBJ1-3, the V gene TRBV5-1; possible D gene TRBD1, 6 bases. From germline, CDR1 is SGHRS and CDR2 YFSETQ. The CDR3 is made up of 16 amino acids. V lost 3 bases and J lost 2, with 15 bases in between. As DNA, the CDR3 is TGCGCCAGCAGCTCGGACAGCCTGATAGCTGGAAACACCATATATTTT. It is translated as CASSSDSLIAGNTIYF.

The V gene is TRBV27, the J gene TRBJ1-1; TRBD1 matches at 7 bases. With 2 bases clipped from V and 4 bases from J, the junction kept 7 bases outside the gene matches. This CDR3 has 15 amino acids. Germline loops: CDR1 MNHEY, CDR2 SMNVEV (reference sequence). CDR3 residues: CASSLKPRGSTEAFF. The CDR3 bases are TGTGCCAGCAGTTTAAAGCCCAGGGGGAGCACTGAAGCTTTCTTT.

This chain links TRBV30 with TRBJ2-3; 12 bases align to TRBD2. The CDR3 has 16 amino acids. J was trimmed by 3 bases and V by 5 bases; bases with no gene match: 9. The V gene's germline CDR1 is GTSNPN and CDR2 SVGIG (reference sequence). The CDR3 loop reads CAWRLAGVQRTDTQYF. CDR3 nucleotides: TGTGCCTGGCGACTAGCGGGGGTCCAAAGAACAGATACGCAGTATTTT.

This clone appeared once. This chain links TRBV7-2 with TRBJ1-2, with D unresolved. The CDR3 length is 14 residues. Trimming cost V 5 bases and J 4 bases, with 14 bases left between them. Per the germline V gene, CDR1 is SGHTA and CDR2 is FQGNSA. This CDR3 reads CASSPAGSTYGYTF. The CDR3, as DNA: TGTGCCAGCAGCCCGGCGGGCAGCACCTATGGCTACACCTTC.

The rearrangement joins TRBV6-2 or TRBV6-3 to TRBJ1-6; 7 bases are shared with TRBD1. V lost 3 bases to trimming and J lost 4 bases; unmatched junction nucleotides: 6. The V gene's germline CDR1 is MNHEY and CDR2 SVGEGT. The CDR3 runs to 16 residues. CDR3 coding DNA: TGTGCCAGCAGTTATCTAGGGGGCGCGTATAATTCACCCCTCCACTTT. Protein product: CASSYLGGAYNSPLHF.

The chain carries TRBV11-2 and TRBJ1-2; 7 nucleotides align to TRBD1. This CDR3 comprises 14 residues. CDR1 is SGHAT and CDR2 is FQNNGV in the germline V gene. The V gene end was trimmed by 3 bases and the J gene end by 4 bases; junction bases not matched to a gene: 5. CDR3 region: CASSFTGARYGYTF. The CDR3 nucleotides are TGTGCCAGCAGCTTTACAGGGGCGCGCTATGGCTACACCTTC.

The genes are TRBV19 and TRBJ1-1; 7 bases align to TRBD1. CDR3 size: 15 residues. CDR1 and CDR2 from the germline V gene are LNHDA and SQIVND (reference sequence). Trimming cost V 0 bases and J 4 bases; bases outside gene matches: 5. The CDR3 DNA reads TGTGCCAGTAGTATAGAAGGGGGCTATCGCACTGAAGCTTTCTTT. Amino acids: CASSIEGGYRTEAFF. The whole variable domain, filled in from reference TRBV19 and TRBJ1-1, reads DGGITQSPKYLFRKEGQNVTLSCEQNLNHDAMYWYRQDPGQGLRLIYYSQIVNDFQKGDIAEGYSVSREKKESFPLTVTSAQKNPTAFYLCASSIEGGYRTEAFFGQGTRLTVV.

This chain joins TRBV19 and TRBJ1-4; TRBD1 is a possible D gene (5 bases). The CDR3 has 16 residues. Trimming took off 3 bases at V and 2 bases at J, with 13 bases between the two ends. Germline CDR1 and CDR2: LNHDA and SQIVND (reference sequence). CDR3 in amino acids: CASSIQGAFTNEKLFF. Here the CDR3 DNA reads TGTGCCAGTAGTATTCAAGGGGCTTTTACTAATGAAAAACTGTTTTTT.

This chain links TRBV30 with TRBJ1-1, with D possibly matching TRBD1 (5 bases). Germline V gives CDR1 GTSNPN, CDR2 SVGIG (reference sequence). Between the trimmed V and J ends, which lost 0 bases and 1 base, there was a span of 12 bases. The length of the CDR3 is 15 residues. CDR3 sequence reads: CAWSVQKGSNTEAFF. The CDR3 DNA reads as TGTGCCTGGAGTGTACAGAAGGGGTCGAACACTGAAGCTTTCTTT.

The chain is built from TRBV7-9 and TRBJ1-5; D unclear. The CDR3 contains 14 residues. Per the germline V gene, CDR1 is SEHNR and CDR2 is FQNEAQ (reference sequence). Trimming pared 1 base from V and 4 bases from J, leaving 8 bases between. The CDR3 sequence is CASSLEHPNQPQHF. CDR3 in DNA: TGTGCCAGCAGCTTAGAGCATCCGAATCAGCCCCAGCATTTT.

The chain employs TRBV9 and TRBJ2-2; D gene ambiguous. The germline V and J ends were trimmed by 5 bases and 2 bases, with 13 bases remaining between them. Germline V gives CDR1 SGDLS, CDR2 YYNGEE. This CDR3 is built from 15 residues. In nucleotides, the CDR3 is TGTGCCAGCAGGTCGGGTAGAGTCAACACCGGGGAGCTGTTTTTT. Translation: CASRSGRVNTGELFF.

The J gene is TRBJ1-2, the V gene TRBV30; D is unresolved. Germline V CDR1 and CDR2: GTSNPN, SVGIG (reference sequence). V was clipped by 7 bases and J by 4 bases, with 13 bases between them. CDR3 length: 12 amino acids. CDR3 DNA sequence: TGTGCCTTAAGAGGGCCTCGCTATGGCTACACCTTC. The encoded protein is CALRGPRYGYTF.

The rearrangement links TRBV12-1 to TRBJ2-1; the table assigns TRBD1, which was not confirmed against the DNA. TRBV12-1 is given as a pseudogene. CDR3 length: 16 amino acids. CDR3 nucleotides: TGTGCCAGCATCCGACCACCCGGGACAGACTACAATGAGCAGTTCTTC. It is translated as CASIRPPGTDYNEQFF.

V usage is TRBV5-1 and J usage is TRBJ2-1; TRBD2 agrees at 9 bases. Germline lookup yields CDR1 SGHRS and CDR2 YFSETQ. V trimming: 0 bases; J trimming: 9 bases; junction bases outside the gene matches: 10. The CDR3 covers 16 residues. In DNA form, the CDR3 reads TGCGCCAGCAGCTTGGGCCAGGCTAGCGGGGTGAGTGAGCAGTTCTTC. Translated, it gives CASSLGQASGVSEQFF.